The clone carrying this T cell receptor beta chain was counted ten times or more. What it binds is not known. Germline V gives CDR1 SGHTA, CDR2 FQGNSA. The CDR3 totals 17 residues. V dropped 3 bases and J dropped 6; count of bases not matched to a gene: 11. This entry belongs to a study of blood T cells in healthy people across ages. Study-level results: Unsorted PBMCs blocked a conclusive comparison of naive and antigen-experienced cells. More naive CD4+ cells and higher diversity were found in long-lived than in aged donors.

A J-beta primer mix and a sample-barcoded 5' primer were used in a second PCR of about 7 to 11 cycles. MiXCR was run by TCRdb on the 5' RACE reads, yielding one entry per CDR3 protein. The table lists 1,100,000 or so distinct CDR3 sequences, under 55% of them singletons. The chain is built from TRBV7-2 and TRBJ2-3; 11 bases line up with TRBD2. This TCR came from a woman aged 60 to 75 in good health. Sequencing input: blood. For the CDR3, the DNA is TGTGCCAGCAGCTTCACCCCACTAGCGGGAGTTGGGGATACGCAGTATTTT. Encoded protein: CASSFTPLAGVGDTQYF.